These 7 T cell receptor beta chains were sequenced from one sample in a study of shared clonotypes between healthy human individuals. The data were produced by immunoSEQ multiplex PCR, yet TCRdb's version contains in-frame clones alone and is incomplete. This sample has 950,000 to 1,100,000 clones, with under 80% found just once. Sequencing was carried out using memory CD4+ T cells sorted from blood. The subset is: CD45RA-negative fraction. The origin of the receptors is a man aged 18 to 35 in good health.

The chain joins TRBV5-4 to TRBJ1-4; a possible D gene is TRBD1 (5 bases). Germline V lookup: CDR1 SGHNT, CDR2 YYREEE (reference sequence). This CDR3 comprises 16 residues. V was pared by 1 base and J by 7 bases, with 17 bases between. CDR3 in DNA: TGTGCCAGCAGCTTGCGCGACAGTCTAAGTGGTGAAAAACTGTTTTTT. Translation: CASSLRDSLSGEKLFF. Based on the CDR3 plus reference TRBV5-4 and TRBJ1-4, the full variable domain is ETGVTQSPTHLIKTRGQQVTLRCSSQSGHNTVSWYQQALGQGPQFIFQYYREEENGRGNFPPRFSGLQFPNYSSELNVNALELDDSALYLCASSLRDSLSGEKLFFGSGTQLSVL.

This clone was recorded many times. The same CDR3 is also encoded by other DNA sequences in this sample. This rearrangement joins TRBV27 to TRBJ1-5, with 7 bases aligning to TRBD1. From germline, CDR1 is MNHEY and CDR2 SMNVEV (reference sequence). Losses at the gene ends were 4 bases for V and 7 bases for J; bases not matched to a gene: 4. This CDR3 has 13 amino acids. The DNA of the CDR3 is TGTGCCAGCAGTTCACAGGGGAGGCAGCCCCAGCATTTT. It yields the protein CASSSQGRQPQHF.

This clone has just a few counts. The CDR3 DNA reads TGTGCCAGCAGCCCTCAGGGGGGGTCCGCCTACGAGCAGTACTTC. Translating gives CASSPQGGSAYEQYF. V is TRBV9 and J is TRBJ2-7, with D perhaps matching TRBD1 or TRBD2 (7 bases each). The CDR3 has 15 amino acids. V was shortened by 4 bases and J by 2 bases, with 16 bases between the two germline ends. Germline loops: CDR1 SGDLS, CDR2 YYNGEE.

The chain has TRBV2 and TRBJ1-6; no definite D call. Germline V gene lookup returns CDR1 SNHLY and CDR2 FYNNEI. With 6 bases removed from V and 13 bases from J, the gap between germline ends came to 13 bases. CDR3 size: 12 residues. For the CDR3, the DNA is TGTGCCAGCAGGGGCGATACTTTCCCCCTCCACTTT. Translated, it gives CASRGDTFPLHF.

The chain recombines TRBV18 with TRBJ2-5, with 7 bases that match TRBD1. The CDR3 loop spans 13 amino acids. Trimming cost V 4 bases and J 3 bases; bases outside gene matches: 2. Germline V gene sequence: CDR1 KGHSH, CDR2 LQKENI. Here the CDR3 reads CASSQTGKETQYF. CDR3 DNA: TGTGCCAGCTCACAGACAGGGAAAGAGACCCAGTACTTC.

The chain joins TRBV6-1 to TRBJ2-5; D remains ambiguous. In germline, CDR1 is MNHNS, CDR2 SASEGT. CDR3 length: 15 amino acids. V dropped 8 bases and J dropped 1 base, with 17 bases sitting between them. DNA of the CDR3: TGTGCCAGCTGGGGTGGAGTCGGAGTCCAAGAGACCCAGTACTTC. Amino acid sequence: CASWGGVGVQETQYF.

On this clone: One end of the junction varies from germline; a read error may be responsible. The chain has TRBV2 and TRBJ2-7; 8 nucleotides match TRBD1. This CDR3 has 12 amino acids. Germline lookup yields CDR1 SNHLY and CDR2 FYNNEI. Here the CDR3 reads CASSPTLDRAHF. CDR3 bases: TGTGCCAGCAGCCCGACGTTGGACAGGGCACACTTC.